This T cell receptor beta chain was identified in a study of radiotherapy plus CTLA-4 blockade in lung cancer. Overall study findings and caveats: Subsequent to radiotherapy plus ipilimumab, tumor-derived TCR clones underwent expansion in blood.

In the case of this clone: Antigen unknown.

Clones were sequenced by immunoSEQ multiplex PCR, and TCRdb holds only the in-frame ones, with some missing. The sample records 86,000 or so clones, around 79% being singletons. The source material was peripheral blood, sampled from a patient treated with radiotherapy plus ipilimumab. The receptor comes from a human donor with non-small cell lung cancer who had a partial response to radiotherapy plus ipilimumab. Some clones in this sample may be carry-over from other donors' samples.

CDR3 region: CASKVGELVAFF. In DNA, the CDR3 is TGTGCCAGCAAAGTAGGGGAATTGGTGGCTTTCTTT. V is TRBV2 and J is TRBJ1-1; TRBD1 might be the D (5 bases). The CDR3 loop spans 12 amino acids. Germline loops: CDR1 SNHLY, CDR2 FYNNEI. Trimming pared 7 bases from V and 11 bases from J, leaving 17 bases between. The full variable domain, in which reference TRBV2 and TRBJ1-1 provide the parts outside the CDR3, is EPEVTQTPSHQVTQMGQEVILRCVPISNHLYFYWYRQILGQKVEFLVSFYNNEISEKSEIFDDQFSVERPDGSNFTLKIRSTKLEDSAMYFCASKVGELVAFFGQGTRLTVV.